This T cell receptor (beta chain) was sequenced during a study of T-cell reconstitution after alpha-beta-depleted transplantation in children. V was shortened by 3 bases and J by 2 bases, with 11 bases between the two germline ends. This CDR3 region has 14 residues. Germline lookup yields CDR1 MGHRA and CDR2 YSYEKL. On this clonotype: Its antigen is currently unknown.

Study-level results: A year post-transplant, T-cell counts and diversity derived mostly from newly produced T cells. About two months after transplant, alpha-beta T cells reportedly came from several hundred expanded graft clones. Some patients owed their high day-60 TCRbeta diversity to surviving recipient T cells and thymic progenitors.

Researchers prepared the TCRbeta library using unique molecular identifiers, the study reports. TCRdb reprocessed the PCR reads with MiXCR, giving one entry per CDR3 protein. This sample has approximately 980,000 distinct CDR3 sequences, with roughly 29% found just once. The chain combines TRBV4-1 with TRBJ2-7; D may be TRBD1 or TRBD2 (5 bases each). The specimen comprised PBMCs, mostly from graft donor cells, sampled 360 days after TCRalphabeta/CD19-depleted stem cell transplant. The TCR was taken from a boy younger than two who had a stem cell transplant for SCID, so the T cells may come from the graft donor. Here the CDR3 DNA reads TGCGCCAGCAGCCACACCGGGACCACCTACGAGCAGTACTTC. It yields the protein CASSHTGTTYEQYF.